These 26 T cell receptor beta chains were all obtained from the same sample, sequenced in a study of T cell repertoires in cytomegalovirus infection. A single record per CDR3 protein comes from TCRdb applying MiXCR to the reads. The sample has almost 550,000 distinct CDR3 sequences, about 17% seen once; the top ten hold roughly a quarter. Sequencing was carried out using CD8+ T cells from PBMCs. Every receptor here comes from a human donor in good health (CMV status not recorded). Some clones in this sample may be carry-over from other donors' samples.

The V gene is TRBV27, the J gene TRBJ1-2; the D gene is possibly TRBD1 (5 bases). The CDR3 contains 17 residues. V was trimmed by 2 bases and J by 6 bases, leaving 22 bases between them. Germline V CDR1 and CDR2: MNHEY, SMNVEV (reference sequence). This CDR3 reads CASSLGPGSGAIDGYTF. CDR3 sequence (DNA): TGTGCCAGCAGTTTAGGTCCAGGGTCGGGTGCGATTGATGGCTACACCTTC.

A few counts support this clonotype. The chain links TRBV13 to TRBJ2-7; D might be TRBD2 (6 bases). Germline V gives CDR1 PRHDT, CDR2 FYEKMQ (reference sequence). The CDR3 has 17 residues. Trimming pared 4 bases from V and 3 bases from J, leaving 22 bases between. CDR3 coding DNA: TGTGCCAGCAGCTCGGGACCGAGGGCGGGGTTGAGCTACGAGCAGTACTTC. This encodes CASSSGPRAGLSYEQYF.

This clonotype appeared many times. The rearrangement joins TRBV6-5 to TRBJ2-1, with D possibly matching TRBD2 (5 bases). Per the germline V gene, CDR1 is MNHEY and CDR2 is SVGAGI. V shed 3 bases and J shed 10 bases, with 22 bases lying between them. This CDR3 comprises 16 residues. CDR3 nucleotide sequence: TGTGCCAGCAGTTATGGGCCTAGCAGCCCCCCCGGGGAGCAGTTCTTC. Amino acid sequence: CASSYGPSSPPGEQFF.

This clonotype was counted at least ten times. The rearrangement joins TRBV7-6 to TRBJ2-2; 11 nucleotides match TRBD2. V shed 4 bases and J 5 bases; nucleotides not matched to a gene: 3. CDR3 size: 15 residues. Germline V gene data show CDR1 as SGHVS and CDR2 as FNYEAQ. Written as DNA, the CDR3 is TGTGCCAGCAGCTGGGGACTAGCGGAGACCGGGGAGCTGTTTTTT. Amino acids: CASSWGLAETGELFF.

For this clonotype: Germline and junction disagree at one end, which may indicate a read error. This rearrangement joins TRBV9 to TRBJ2-7; 8 bases agree with TRBD2. CDR3 length equals 16 residues. The V gene's germline CDR1 is SGDLS and CDR2 YYNGEE. The chain's CDR3 is CTSSGAPGLVTYEQYF. CDR3 in DNA: TGTACCAGCAGCGGAGCTCCGGGACTAGTGACGTACGAGCAGTACTTC.

This clonotype was seen many times. This chain connects TRBV7-8 to TRBJ2-7; 7 bases agree with TRBD2. CDR1 is SGHVS, CDR2 FQNEAQ, per germline. With 1 base clipped from V and 1 base from J, the junction kept 13 bases outside the gene matches. The length of the CDR3 is 18 residues. The CDR3 region has the DNA TGTGCCAGCAGCTTAGATTGGTGGGAGGGCCGCAAGTCCTACGAGCAGTACTTC. Protein sequence: CASSLDWWEGRKSYEQYF. Looking up the rest from reference TRBV7-8 and TRBJ2-7 gives the full variable domain: GAGVSQSPRYKVAKRGQDVALRCDPISGHVSLFWYQQALGQGPEFLTYFQNEAQLDKSGLPSDRFFAERPEGSVSTLKIQRTQQEDSAVYLCASSLDWWEGRKSYEQYFGPGTRLTVT.

This clonotype has at least ten counts. This sequence joins TRBV4-2 and TRBJ2-2; a weak D match, TRBD1 (5 bases). Trimming took 0 bases from V and 1 from J, leaving 9 bases between them. From germline, CDR1 is LGHNA and CDR2 YNFKEQ. The CDR3 runs to 16 residues. The CDR3, as DNA: TGTGCCAGCAGCCAAGACCCACAGGTGAACACCGGGGAGCTGTTTTTT. Protein: CASSQDPQVNTGELFF.

This chain uses TRBV27 with TRBJ1-1; D remains ambiguous. CDR3 size: 14 residues. V lost 7 bases, J lost 0 bases, and 12 bases lay in between. Germline V lookup: CDR1 MNHEY, CDR2 SMNVEV (reference sequence). The DNA for the CDR3 is TGTGCCAGCATTCCGTCCTTGATGAACACTGAAGCTTTCTTT. This sequence encodes CASIPSLMNTEAFF.

In its sample, this clonotype was seen many times. V gene TRBV20-1 combines with J gene TRBJ1-1, with D perhaps matching TRBD1 (5 bases). With 6 bases removed from V and 3 bases from J, the gap between germline ends came to 23 bases. CDR1 is DFQATT, CDR2 SNEGSKA, per germline (reference sequence). The CDR3 has 16 residues. The CDR3 is CSAAGTPPDRDTEAFF. CDR3 nucleotides: TGCAGTGCGGCCGGGACTCCCCCGGATCGGGACACTGAAGCTTTCTTT.

The V call is TRBV9, the J call TRBJ1-2, with unresolved D. This CDR3 comprises 14 residues. Looked up from germline, CDR1 is SGDLS and CDR2 is YYNGEE. V shed 0 bases and J shed 4 bases, with 10 bases lying between them. The chain's CDR3 is CASSVGPSPYGYTF. As DNA, the CDR3 is TGTGCCAGCAGCGTAGGGCCCAGTCCCTATGGCTACACCTTC.

This clonotype was seen only a few times. The rearrangement uses TRBV6-2 or TRBV6-3 and TRBJ1-1; D is perhaps TRBD1 (5 bases). Trimming shortened V by 0 bases and J by 7 bases, and 12 bases separated the two germline ends. Germline CDR1 MNHEY, CDR2 SVGEGT. The CDR3 is 14 amino acids. In DNA form, the CDR3 reads TGTGCCAGCAGTTACTCGACTCTCGGGGGTGAAGCTTTCTTT. Translated: CASSYSTLGGEAFF.

The chain recombines TRBV4-1 with TRBJ2-3, with 9 bases aligning to TRBD1. Germline V lookup: CDR1 MGHRA, CDR2 YSYEKL. V shed 10 bases and J 6 bases; nucleotides not matched to a gene: 5. The CDR3 has 12 residues. The CDR3: CATGQGMDTQYF. DNA of the CDR3: TGCGCCACCGGACAGGGGATGGATACGCAGTATTTT.

The gene calls are TRBV14 and TRBJ1-4; 8 positions match TRBD1. CDR3 length equals 18 residues. Germline assignment: CDR1 SGHDN and CDR2 FVKESK. The V gene end was trimmed by 1 base and the J gene end by 7 bases; junction bases not matched to a gene: 14. The CDR3 bases are TGTGCCAGCAGCCAAGGCTCCTTCGACAGGGGCAGACTTGAAAAACTGTTTTTT. Translating gives CASSQGSFDRGRLEKLFF.

The CDR3 region is CASSANGRGYEQYF. CDR3 nucleotides: TGTGCCAGCAGTGCGAATGGCAGGGGTTACGAGCAGTACTTC. The J gene is TRBJ2-7, the V gene TRBV2; tentative D call: TRBD1 (6 bases). CDR1 SNHLY and CDR2 FYNNEI come from the germline V gene. V shed 4 bases and J shed 4 bases, with 14 bases lying between them. CDR3 length: 14 amino acids. The full variable domain, completed using reference TRBV2 and TRBJ2-7, is EPEVTQTPSHQVTQMGQEVILRCVPISNHLYFYWYRQILGQKVEFLVSFYNNEISEKSEIFDDQFSVERPDGSNFTLKIRSTKLEDSAMYFCASSANGRGYEQYFGPGTRLTVT.

This clonotype was recorded at least ten times. This rearrangement joins TRBV6-1 to TRBJ2-1, with 10 bases that match TRBD2. CDR3 length: 18 residues. V was pared by 2 bases and J by 5 bases, with 12 bases of the junction left unmatched. CDR1 and CDR2 from the germline V gene are MNHNS and SASEGT. The CDR3 region is CASSESLRLAGDNNEQFF. In nucleotides, the CDR3 is TGTGCCAGCAGTGAAAGTTTACGCCTAGCGGGAGACAACAATGAGCAGTTCTTC.

In DNA form, the CDR3 reads TGTGCCAGCAGCCCCGAGGGGGGTCGCCGCTCCTCCTACGAGCAGTACTTC. It encodes CASSPEGGRRSSYEQYF. The chain combines TRBV7-8 with TRBJ2-7; D is possibly TRBD1 or TRBD2 (6 bases each). CDR1 and CDR2 from the germline V gene are SGHVS and FQNEAQ. The CDR3 totals 17 residues. Trimming cost V 5 bases and J 0 bases, with 20 bases left between them.

The rearrangement links TRBV20-1 to TRBJ2-7; TRBD1 matches at 9 bases. The CDR3 consists of 13 residues. V shed 3 bases, J shed 4 bases, and the junction held 4 bases outside the gene matches. CDR1 and CDR2 from the germline V gene are DFQATT and SNEGSKA (reference sequence). The CDR3 bases are TGCAGTGCTAGTGACAGGGGGGGTTACGAGCAGTACTTC. It is translated as CSASDRGGYEQYF.

This clonotype was detected ten times or more. V is TRBV5-6 and J is TRBJ2-7; 7 nucleotides line up with TRBD2. This CDR3 spans 15 amino acids. Germline V gene lookup returns CDR1 SGHDT and CDR2 YYEEEE. The ends lost 4 bases at V and 3 bases at J; junction bases unmatched: 10. As DNA, the CDR3 is TGTGCCAGCAGCCCCGGGAGGAGCGGAGACTACGAGCAGTACTTC. Its protein product is CASSPGRSGDYEQYF.

The sample holds a few counts of this clonotype. The chain combines TRBV9 with TRBJ2-2; 7 bases map to TRBD2. With 3 bases clipped from V and 8 bases from J, the junction kept 7 bases outside the gene matches. CDR3 length equals 14 residues. Per the germline V gene, CDR1 is SGDLS and CDR2 is YYNGEE. CDR3 DNA sequence: TGTGCCAGCAGCGAGCGGGGCTCGGGAGGGGAGCTGTTTTTT. As protein: CASSERGSGGELFF.

This clonotype was picked up many times. This chain joins TRBV7-3 and TRBJ2-1; 14 bases fit TRBD2. Trimming took 5 bases from V and 2 from J; bases not matched to a gene: 11. This CDR3 has 19 amino acids. Germline CDR1 and CDR2: SGHTA and FQGTGA. The CDR3 loop reads CASSQVGLAGGGAYNEQFF. The CDR3 region has the DNA TGTGCCAGCAGCCAAGTTGGACTAGCGGGAGGAGGGGCCTACAATGAGCAGTTCTTC.

V and J are TRBV27 and TRBJ2-1; D is perhaps TRBD1 (5 bases). This CDR3 has 12 amino acids. V was cut by 5 bases and J by 13 bases, with 15 bases left in between. Germline CDR1 and CDR2: MNHEY and SMNVEV (reference sequence). CDR3 sequence reads: CASSPQGQGQFF. In nucleotides, the CDR3 is TGTGCCAGCAGTCCTCAAGGGCAGGGCCAGTTCTTC.

This clonotype appeared a few times. The chain combines TRBV7-9 with TRBJ1-2; TRBD1 is a possible D gene (5 bases). The V end was cut by 1 base, the J end by 7 bases, with 10 bases between. The CDR3 totals 13 residues. CDR1 and CDR2 from the germline V gene are SEHNR and FQNEAQ (reference sequence). In DNA, the CDR3 is TGTGCCAGCAGCTTAGGGCCAGGGCGTGGCTACACCTTC. Its protein is CASSLGPGRGYTF.

Concerning this clonotype itself: A clone one base away is much larger, so this may be a read error. The conserved phenylalanine or tryptophan is not found at the CDR3 terminus, so this likely reflects a read error. V and J are TRBV7-6 and TRBJ2-1; 8 bases align to TRBD1. CDR1 is SGHVS and CDR2 is FNYEAQ in the germline V gene. This CDR3 is built from 16 residues. J was trimmed by 0 bases and V by 5 bases; bases with no gene match: 6. The CDR3 sequence: CASSPAGQASYNEQFL. The CDR3 DNA reads TGTGCCAGCAGCCCGGCGGGACAGGCCTCCTACAATGAGCAGTTCTTA.

This clonotype has at least ten counts. The rearrangement links TRBV12-3 or TRBV12-4 to TRBJ2-1, with 12 bases that match TRBD2. The CDR3 is 16 residues long. J was trimmed by 4 bases and V by 2 bases; bases with no gene match: 3. Here the CDR3 DNA reads TGTGCCAGCAGTTTAACTAGCGGGGGGCTATACAATGAGCAGTTCTTC. It is translated as CASSLTSGGLYNEQFF.

This clonotype was picked up a small number of times. The V gene is TRBV19, the J gene TRBJ2-7; 8 bases match TRBD2. Germline CDR1 and CDR2: LNHDA and SQIVND (reference sequence). The CDR3 has 15 amino acids. V lost 3 bases to trimming and J lost 6 bases; unmatched junction nucleotides: 10. CDR3 loop: CASSITPGLGGEQYF. DNA of the CDR3: TGTGCCAGTAGTATTACACCGGGACTAGGCGGCGAGCAGTACTTC.

This clonotype was counted a few times. This rearrangement joins TRBV7-9 to TRBJ2-2, with TRBD2 as a possible D gene (5 bases). Deletions cut 8 bases from V and 7 bases from J, with 14 bases between. The CDR3 consists of 13 residues. Germline assignment: CDR1 SEHNR and CDR2 FQNEAQ (reference sequence). DNA of the CDR3: TGTGCCAGCCCTGGGAGATGGAGCGGGGAGCTGTTTTTT. Residues: CASPGRWSGELFF.